This TCR beta chain was found in a study of blood T cells in healthy people across ages. This clonotype came up a few times. What it recognizes is unknown. Using a J-beta primer mix together with a sample-barcoded 5' primer, a second PCR was run for roughly 6 to 12 cycles. Each CDR3 protein is one row after TCRdb ran MiXCR on the 5' RACE reads. This sample yields approximately 800,000 distinct CDR3 sequences, of which around 25% are seen a single time; about 3% belongs to the top ten. V was trimmed by 4 bases and J by 2 bases, leaving 12 bases between them. Germline CDR1 and CDR2: SNHLY and FYNNEI. The CDR3 extends over 15 amino acids. Findings of the study overall: Unsorted PBMC material precluded a definitive naive versus antigen-experienced comparison.

The same specimen was also included in a second study, on T cells of mothers and their children. As that study records: Donation was provided by three healthy Caucasian mothers along with their six children. Slightly higher but non-significant overlap marked related mother-child pairs versus unrelated pairs. The authors identified no persistent microchimeric T cell clones.

This sequence originates from a boy aged 10-17 years in good health. This chain links TRBV2 with TRBJ1-5; unclear D gene. Sequenced: blood. The CDR3 here is CASSANGGGNQPQHF. CDR3 bases: TGTGCCAGCAGTGCTAACGGTGGGGGCAATCAGCCCCAGCATTTT.